This T cell receptor beta chain was sequenced during a study of technical replicates of blood from a handful of donors. Data came from immunoSEQ multiplex PCR; TCRdb stores just in-frame clones and leaves some out. The sample has tens of thousands of clones, over 95% seen once. The TCR was taken from a human donor in good health. The sequenced material came from T cells isolated from PBMCs.

The CDR3 coding sequence is TGCGCCAGCAGCCAAGAACGGGTAGCGGTCGGGGAGACCCAGTACTTC. Amino acids: CASSQERVAVGETQYF. The chain carries TRBV4-1 and TRBJ2-5, with D tentatively TRBD2 (6 bases). Trimming shortened V by 0 bases and J by 5 bases, and 16 bases separated the two germline ends. This CDR3 contains 16 residues. Germline V gene data show CDR1 as MGHRA and CDR2 as YSYEKL.